This T cell receptor beta chain stems from a study of blood T cell repertoires in COVID-19. Study-wide background: Sites across the United States, Italy and Spain contributed samples from acute and convalescent COVID-19. Nucleic acid was either cDNA or gDNA, and it came from T cells, B-cell-depleted T cells, or PBMCs.

Under the authors' procedure: It was from reference gene primer amplification that nucleated cell counts were estimated. Clones were sequenced by immunoSEQ multiplex PCR, and TCRdb holds only the in-frame ones, with some missing. The DNA gave D and trimming, while V, J and clone size come from that table. The table includes under 85,000 clones, roughly 82% detected once. Germline V gene sequence: CDR1 SGHRS, CDR2 YFSETQ. CDR3 length equals 15 residues. Between the trimmed V and J ends, which lost 2 bases and 1 base, there was a span of 12 bases. The specimen sequenced was peripheral blood. This sequence was found in a woman aged 80 or over with active or convalescent COVID-19. The chain recombines TRBV5-1 with TRBJ1-1; D uncertain. CDR3 bases: TGCGCCAGCAGCTTATCGACAAAGCCGAACACTGAAGCTTTCTTT. Its translation: CASSLSTKPNTEAFF.